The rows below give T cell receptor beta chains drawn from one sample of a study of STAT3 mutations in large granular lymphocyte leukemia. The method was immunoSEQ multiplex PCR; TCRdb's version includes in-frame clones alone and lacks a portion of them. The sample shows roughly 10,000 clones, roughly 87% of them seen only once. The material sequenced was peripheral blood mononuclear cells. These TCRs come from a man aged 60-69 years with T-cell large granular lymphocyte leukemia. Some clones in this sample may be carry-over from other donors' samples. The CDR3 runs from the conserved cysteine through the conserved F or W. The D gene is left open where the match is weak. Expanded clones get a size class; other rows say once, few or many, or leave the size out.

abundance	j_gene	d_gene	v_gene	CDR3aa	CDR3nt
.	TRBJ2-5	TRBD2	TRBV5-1	CASSRGLAPKLSWETQYF	TGCGCCAGCAGCCGCGGACTAGCGCCTAAGCTAAGCTGGGAGACCCAGTACTTC
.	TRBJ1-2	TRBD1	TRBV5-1	CASSLPGTGSGYTF	TGCGCCAGCAGCTTGCCGGGGACAGGGAGTGGCTACACCTTC
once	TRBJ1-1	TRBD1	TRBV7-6	CASSAGTGDTEAFF	TGTGCCAGCAGCGCCGGGACAGGGGACACTGAAGCTTTCTTT
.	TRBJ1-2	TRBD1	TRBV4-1	CASSQGRETGDGGYTF	TGCGCCAGCAGCCAGGGGAGGGAAACAGGGGATGGTGGCTACACCTTC
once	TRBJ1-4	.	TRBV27	CASSTGNREKLFF	TGTGCCAGCAGTACAGGGAACCGTGAAAAACTGTTTTTT
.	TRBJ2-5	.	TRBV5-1	CASSREETQYF	TGCGCCAGCAGCCGTGAAGAGACCCAGTACTTC
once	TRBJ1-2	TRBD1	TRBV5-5	CASSLGDRGLDGYTF	TGTGCCAGCAGCTTAGGGGACAGGGGGTTAGATGGCTACACCTTC
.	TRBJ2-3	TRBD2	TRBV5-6	CASSLEFGRALADTQYF	TGTGCCAGCAGCTTGGAGTTCGGGAGGGCGTTGGCAGATACGCAGTATTTT
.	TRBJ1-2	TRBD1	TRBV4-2	CASTQPDRNYGYTF	TGTGCCAGCACCCAACCGGACAGGAACTATGGCTACACCTTC
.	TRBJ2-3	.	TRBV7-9	CASSFLVRGDTQYF	TGTGCCAGCAGCTTTTTAGTCCGGGGAGATACGCAGTATTTT
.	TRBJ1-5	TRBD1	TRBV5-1	CASSIGQGDQPQHF	TGCGCCAGCAGTATAGGACAGGGGGACCAGCCCCAGCATTTT
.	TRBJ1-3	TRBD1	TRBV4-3	CASSQDGQGRNTIYF	TGCGCCAGCAGCCAAGACGGACAGGGGAGAAACACCATATATTTT
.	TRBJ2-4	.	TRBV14	CASSQMGGYKNIQYF	TGTGCCAGCAGCCAAATGGGGGGATACAAAAACATTCAGTACTTC
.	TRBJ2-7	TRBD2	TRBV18	CASSPSGSGTYEQYF	TGTGCCAGCTCCCCTAGCGGGAGTGGGACCTACGAGCAGTACTTC
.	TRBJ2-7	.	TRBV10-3	CAIRGDSPYEQYF	TGTGCCATCAGGGGGGACTCTCCCTACGAGCAGTACTTC
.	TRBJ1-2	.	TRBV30	CACTPGGYTF	TGTGCCTGTACGCCTGGGGGCTACACCTTC
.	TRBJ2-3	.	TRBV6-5	CASSPQGSFTDTQYF	TGTGCCAGCAGTCCCCAGGGGTCCTTCACAGATACGCAGTATTTT
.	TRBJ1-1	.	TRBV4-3	CASSQGGNTEAFF	TGCGCCAGCAGCCAAGGGGGGAACACTGAAGCTTTCTTT
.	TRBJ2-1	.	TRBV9	CASSAAAAPSNEQFF	TGTGCCAGCAGCGCGGCCGCAGCGCCCTCCAATGAGCAGTTCTTC
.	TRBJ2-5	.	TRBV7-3	CASSPSGDTRETQYF	TGTGCCAGCAGCCCGAGCGGAGACACTCGGGAGACCCAGTACTTC
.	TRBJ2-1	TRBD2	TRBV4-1	CASSAGLAVYNEQFF	TGCGCCAGCAGCGCCGGACTAGCGGTGTACAATGAGCAGTTCTTC
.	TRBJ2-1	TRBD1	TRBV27	CASSHPGQGIPYNEQFF	TGTGCCAGCAGTCACCCGGGACAGGGAATCCCCTACAATGAGCAGTTCTTC
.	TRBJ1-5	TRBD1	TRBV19	CASSIVKGAVGNQPQHF	TGTGCCAGTAGTATAGTGAAGGGGGCGGTTGGCAATCAGCCCCAGCATTTT
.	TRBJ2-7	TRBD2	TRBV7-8	CASSSSGGRDGYEQYF	TGTGCCAGCAGCTCCTCCGGGGGGAGGGATGGGTACGAGCAGTACTTC
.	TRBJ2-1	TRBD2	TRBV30	CAWSPGLARLEQFF	TGTGCCTGGAGTCCGGGACTAGCGAGGCTTGAGCAGTTCTTC
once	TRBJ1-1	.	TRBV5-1	CASGVVNTEAFF	TGCGCCAGCGGGGTTGTGAACACTGAAGCTTTCTTT
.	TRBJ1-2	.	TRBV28	CASSRTARYGYTF	TGTGCCAGCAGTCGGACAGCACGTTATGGCTACACCTTC
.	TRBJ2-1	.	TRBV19	CASSMQAGYNEQFF	TGTGCCAGTAGTATGCAGGCTGGGTACAATGAGCAGTTCTTC
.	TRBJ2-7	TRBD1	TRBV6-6	CASSYLRQGLTYEQYF	TGTGCCAGCAGTTACCTTCGACAGGGGCTCACCTACGAGCAGTACTTC
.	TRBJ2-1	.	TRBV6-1	CASTGQGWNEQFF	TGTGCCAGCACGGGGCAGGGATGGAATGAGCAGTTCTTC
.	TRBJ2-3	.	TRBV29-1	CSVGVTDTQYF	TGCAGCGTTGGCGTCACAGATACGCAGTATTTT
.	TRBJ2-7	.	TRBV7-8	CASSRTYEQYF	TGTGCCAGCAGCCGAACGTACGAGCAGTACTTC
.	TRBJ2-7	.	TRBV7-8	CASSSPRDRAYEQYF	TGTGCCAGCAGCTCCCCCCGGGACCGAGCCTACGAGCAGTACTTC
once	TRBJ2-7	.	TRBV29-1	CSVGGSSYEQYF	TGCAGCGTTGGTGGCTCCTCCTACGAGCAGTACTTC
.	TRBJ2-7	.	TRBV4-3	CASSPYPLRTAAYEQYF	TGCGCCAGCAGCCCCTATCCCCTTAGGACCGCCGCCTACGAGCAGTACTTC
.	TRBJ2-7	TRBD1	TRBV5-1	CASSYFTGTGVPAEQYF	TGCGCCAGCAGCTATTTCACCGGGACAGGGGTACCGGCGGAGCAGTACTTC
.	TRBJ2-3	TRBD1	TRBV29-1	CSLRQGVTDTQYF	TGCAGCCTACGACAGGGGGTAACAGATACGCAGTATTTT
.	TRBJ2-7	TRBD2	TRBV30	CAWSVRGLARFRAYEQYF	TGTGCCTGGAGTGTTCGGGGACTAGCGCGATTTCGGGCCTACGAGCAGTACTTC
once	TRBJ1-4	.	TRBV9	CASSVNGNEKLFF	TGTGCCAGCAGCGTAAACGGAAATGAAAAACTGTTTTTT
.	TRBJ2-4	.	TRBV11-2	CASSYLNMGAKNIQYF	TGTGCCAGCAGCTACCTAAATATGGGGGCCAAAAACATTCAGTACTTC
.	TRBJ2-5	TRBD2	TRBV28	CASSFTSGRRTETQYF	TGTGCCAGCAGTTTCACTAGCGGGAGGCGGACGGAGACCCAGTACTTC
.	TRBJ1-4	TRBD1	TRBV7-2	CASSPGGTGHFEKLFF	TGTGCCAGCAGCCCGGGCGGGACAGGGCATTTTGAAAAACTGTTTTTT
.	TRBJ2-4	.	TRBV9	CASGGLNPSRSIQYF	TGTGCCAGCGGGGGGCTGAACCCGAGTAGGTCCATTCAGTACTTC
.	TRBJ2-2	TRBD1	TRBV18	CASSRDRGGTGELFF	TGTGCCAGCTCACGGGACAGGGGAGGCACCGGGGAGCTGTTTTTT
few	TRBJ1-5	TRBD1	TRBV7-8	CASSLGTASNQPQHF	TGTGCCAGCAGCCTTGGGACAGCTAGCAATCAGCCCCAGCATTTT